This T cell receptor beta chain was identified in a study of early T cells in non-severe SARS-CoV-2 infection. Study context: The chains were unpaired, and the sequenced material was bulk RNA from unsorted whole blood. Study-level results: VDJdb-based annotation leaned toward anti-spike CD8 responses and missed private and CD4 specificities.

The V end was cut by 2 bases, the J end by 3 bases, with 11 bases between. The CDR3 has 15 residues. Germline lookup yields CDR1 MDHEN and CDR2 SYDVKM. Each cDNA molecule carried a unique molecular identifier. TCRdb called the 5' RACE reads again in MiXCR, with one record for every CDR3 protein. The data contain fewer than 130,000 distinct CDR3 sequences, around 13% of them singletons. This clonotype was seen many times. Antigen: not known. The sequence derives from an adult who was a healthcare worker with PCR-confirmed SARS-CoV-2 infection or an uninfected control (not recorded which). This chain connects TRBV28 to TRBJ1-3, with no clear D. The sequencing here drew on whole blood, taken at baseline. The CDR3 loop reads CASSLGLAVGNTIYF. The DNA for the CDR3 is TGTGCCAGCAGTTTAGGCCTAGCGGTTGGAAACACCATATATTTT. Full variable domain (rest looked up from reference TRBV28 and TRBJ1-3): DVKVTQSSRYLVKRTGEKVFLECVQDMDHENMFWYRQDPGLGLRLIYFSYDVKMKEKGDIPEGYSVSREKKERFSLILESASTNQTSMYLCASSLGLAVGNTIYFGEGSWLTVV.